Listed here are 30 T cell receptor beta chains from one sample, sequenced in a study of glioma-infiltrating T cells after dendritic cell vaccination. Indicated time point: after dendritic cell vaccination, including at tumor progression/relapse. Sequencing was performed with immunoSEQ multiplex PCR; in TCRdb, only in-frame clones are kept and a portion is missing. The top ten hold more than 15% of the sample, which has 50,000 to 70,000 clones, roughly four fifths seen once. Here the sequenced sample was blood, taken after dendritic cell vaccination. These receptors all come from a human donor with glioblastoma.

In its sample, this clone was seen once. The V call is TRBV5-1, the J call TRBJ1-6; 7 bases are shared with TRBD1. Germline V gene data show CDR1 as SGHRS and CDR2 as YFSETQ. This CDR3 contains 15 residues. V was pared by 3 bases and J by 7 bases, with 7 bases of the junction left unmatched. CDR3 in DNA: TGCGCCAGCAGCTACCGGGACAGCAACAATTCACCCCTCCACTTT. Amino acids: CASSYRDSNNSPLHF.

Details on this clone: One end of the junction does not line up with germline, which may come from a read error. The rearrangement links TRBV19 to TRBJ2-1; 7 bases map to TRBD2. This CDR3 has 14 residues. In germline, CDR1 is LNHDA, CDR2 SQIVND (reference sequence). The CDR3 DNA is TGTACCAGTAGTCCCTACCTAGCGGTCCATGAGCAGTTCTTC. Translating it yields CTSSPYLAVHEQFF.

The CDR3 here is CASSLSPSGGAVDTQYF. Written as DNA, the CDR3 is TGTGCCAGCAGCTTATCCCCTAGCGGGGGGGCCGTAGATACGCAGTATTTT. This rearrangement joins TRBV7-3 to TRBJ2-3; TRBD2 matches at 12 bases. V gave up 2 bases and J gave up 5 bases; unmatched junction bases: 8. Looked up from germline, CDR1 is SGHTA and CDR2 is FQGTGA. The CDR3 extends over 17 amino acids.

The V and J genes are TRBV10-3 and TRBJ1-1, with D hard to call. The CDR3 loop spans 14 amino acids. V was shortened by 3 bases and J by 0 bases, with 8 bases between the two germline ends. Germline values: CDR1 ENHRY, CDR2 SYGVKD. The CDR3 coding sequence is TGTGCCATCAGTGATTCCCGGTTGAACACTGAAGCTTTCTTT. Amino acids: CAISDSRLNTEAFF.

This chain uses TRBV7-2 with TRBJ1-2, with D unresolved. Germline CDR1 SGHTA, CDR2 FQGNSA. Trimming removed 0 bases from V and 6 bases from J, with 8 bases in between. This CDR3 region has 13 residues. The CDR3 spells CASSLAPRDGYTF. For the CDR3, the DNA is TGTGCCAGCAGCTTAGCGCCCCGGGATGGCTACACCTTC.

This CDR3 reads CASSGWDSGYGYTF. The CDR3, as DNA: TGTGCCAGCAGTGGATGGGACAGCGGCTATGGCTACACCTTC. The V call is TRBV6-1, the J call TRBJ1-2; TRBD1 agrees at 7 bases. This CDR3 comprises 14 residues. V gave up 4 bases and J gave up 4 bases; unmatched junction bases: 6. Germline values: CDR1 MNHNS, CDR2 SASEGT.

This clone has a handful of counts. The J gene is TRBJ1-2, the V gene TRBV30, with D perhaps TRBD1 (6 bases). V dropped 3 bases and J dropped 8 bases, with 16 bases sitting between them. In germline, CDR1 is GTSNPN, CDR2 SVGIG (reference sequence). The CDR3 covers 13 residues. DNA of the CDR3: TGTGCCTGGAGCGCCACAGGGCGCGGGGGCTACACCTTC. Translated, it gives CAWSATGRGGYTF.

J is TRBJ1-1 and V is TRBV5-6, with D unclear. V shed 4 bases and J shed 6 bases, with 13 bases lying between them. Germline V CDR1 and CDR2: SGHDT, YYEEEE. CDR3 length: 13 residues. CDR3 coding DNA: TGTGCCAGCAGCCCAGGAACTTTGGCTGAAGCTTTCTTT. It yields the protein CASSPGTLAEAFF.

The chain recombines TRBV4-3 with TRBJ2-7, with D tentatively TRBD2 (6 bases). CDR1 is LGHNA and CDR2 is YSLEER in the germline V gene. This CDR3 is built from 15 residues. The germline V and J ends were trimmed by 0 bases and 6 bases, with 15 bases remaining between them. CDR3 in amino acids: CASSQDRGFGVEQYF. CDR3 sequence (DNA): TGCGCCAGCAGCCAAGATCGGGGGTTCGGCGTCGAGCAGTACTTC.

The V and J genes are TRBV5-1 and TRBJ1-5, with 8 bases that match TRBD1. Germline values: CDR1 SGHRS, CDR2 YFSETQ. V shed 0 bases, J shed 6 bases, and the junction held 5 bases outside the gene matches. The CDR3 totals 15 residues. The CDR3 coding sequence is TGCGCCAGCAGCTTGGGGCAGGGGGCGGGTCAGCCCCAGCATTTT. Encoded protein: CASSLGQGAGQPQHF.

The rearrangement links TRBV11-2 to TRBJ1-2, with 9 bases matching TRBD1. The CDR3 loop spans 13 amino acids. With 3 bases clipped from V and 4 bases from J, the junction kept 0 bases outside the gene matches. The germline V gene has CDR1 SGHAT and CDR2 FQNNGV. CDR3 amino acids: CASSLTGGYGYTF. The CDR3 nucleotides are TGTGCCAGCAGCTTGACAGGGGGCTATGGCTACACCTTC. Filled out from reference TRBV11-2 and TRBJ1-2, the complete variable domain reads EAGVAQSPRYKIIEKRQSVAFWCNPISGHATLYWYQQILGQGPKLLIQFQNNGVVDDSQLPKDRFSAERLKGVDSTLKIQPAKLEDSAVYLCASSLTGGYGYTFGSGTRLTVV.

The genes are TRBV10-3 and TRBJ1-1, with D hard to call. Germline V lookup: CDR1 ENHRY, CDR2 SYGVKD. The CDR3 is 11 amino acids. The V gene lost 6 bases and the J gene lost 7 bases, with 9 bases spanning the gap. This CDR3 reads CAISQAVEAFF. CDR3 sequence (DNA): TGTGCCATCAGCCAGGCCGTTGAAGCTTTCTTT.

This clone showed up just a few times. The chain carries TRBV5-6 and TRBJ2-5; D is undetermined. The CDR3 spans 15 residues. The germline V gene encodes CDR1 SGHDT and CDR2 YYEEEE. V was pared by 4 bases and J by 0 bases, with 13 bases between. The CDR3 nucleotides are TGTGCCAGCAGCCAGCGAAGACCGTACCAAGAGACCCAGTACTTC. Translation gives CASSQRRPYQETQYF.

This clone was counted once. This chain joins TRBV19 and TRBJ1-3; D is unclear. This CDR3 is built from 14 residues. Per the germline V gene, CDR1 is LNHDA and CDR2 is SQIVND (reference sequence). The V end lost 5 bases, the J end lost 3 bases, and 11 bases lay between the germline ends. CDR3 protein: CASSVGGIGNTIYF. The CDR3 bases are TGTGCCAGTAGTGTGGGCGGGATTGGAAACACCATATATTTT.

V gene TRBV9 combines with J gene TRBJ1-2; 10 bases are shared with TRBD1. The CDR3 loop spans 17 amino acids. V lost 0 bases and J lost 0; bases outside the gene matches: 5. CDR1 and CDR2 (germline): SGDLS, YYNGEE. CDR3 bases: TGTGCCAGCAGCGTAGGGACAGGGGGAGAGGCTAACTATGGCTACACCTTC. This translates into CASSVGTGGEANYGYTF.

This chain links TRBV19 with TRBJ2-3; 9 bases fit TRBD2. After removal of 1 base from V and 6 bases from J, the junction contained 8 bases not matched to a gene. This CDR3 has 16 residues. Germline V gives CDR1 LNHDA, CDR2 SQIVND (reference sequence). The CDR3 nucleotides read TGTGCCAGTAGTATAGTAGGTAGCGGGGGTAGTGATACGCAGTATTTT. This encodes CASSIVGSGGSDTQYF.

This chain joins TRBV18 and TRBJ1-5; 7 bases are a match to TRBD1. V shed 4 bases and J 4 bases; nucleotides not matched to a gene: 1. This CDR3 region has 13 residues. Germline loops: CDR1 KGHSH, CDR2 LQKENI. This CDR3 is CASSQGANQPQHF. The CDR3 DNA reads as TGTGCCAGCTCACAGGGGGCGAATCAGCCCCAGCATTTT.

The chain is built from TRBV12-5 and TRBJ1-2; TRBD1 might be the D (6 bases). With 1 base removed from V and 6 bases from J, the gap between germline ends came to 12 bases. The length of the CDR3 is 14 residues. Germline lookup yields CDR1 LGHNT and CDR2 FRNRAP. CDR3 sequence reads: CASGLEIRGDGYTF. CDR3 DNA: TGTGCTAGTGGTTTGGAAATCAGGGGAGATGGCTACACCTTC.

This chain uses TRBV7-2 with TRBJ1-1, with TRBD1 as a possible D gene (5 bases). V was cut by 5 bases and J by 1 base, with 17 bases left in between. Germline values: CDR1 SGHTA, CDR2 FQGNSA. The CDR3 covers 16 residues. The CDR3 nucleotides are TGTGCCAGCAGCCCAACTCGGGGGGAGGGGAACACTGAAGCTTTCTTT. Translated: CASSPTRGEGNTEAFF. Looking up the rest from reference TRBV7-2 and TRBJ1-1 gives the full variable domain: GAGVSQSPSNKVTEKGKDVELRCDPISGHTALYWYRQSLGQGLEFLIYFQGNSAPDKSGLPSDRFSAERTGGSVSTLTIQRTQQEDSAVYLCASSPTRGEGNTEAFFGQGTRLTVV.

The chain couples TRBV5-6 to TRBJ2-7; 10 bases are shared with TRBD1. The CDR3 has 17 amino acids. V trimming: 0 bases; J trimming: 2 bases; junction bases outside the gene matches: 8. CDR1 is SGHDT, CDR2 YYEEEE, per germline. The CDR3, as DNA: TGTGCCAGCAGCTTGGTATTTGGTGGGACAGGGGCCTACGAGCAGTACTTC. Its protein product is CASSLVFGGTGAYEQYF.

The chain employs TRBV5-1 and TRBJ2-3; D gene unclear. V was pared by 1 base and J by 0 bases, with 9 bases between. The CDR3 length is 15 residues. CDR1 SGHRS and CDR2 YFSETQ come from the germline V gene. This chain's CDR3 is CASSLTRSSTDTQYF. The DNA for the CDR3 is TGCGCCAGCAGCTTGACGAGGAGTAGCACAGATACGCAGTATTTT.

The V gene is TRBV7-9, the J gene TRBJ1-2; D unresolved. The germline CDR1 and CDR2 sequences are SEHNR and FQNEAQ (reference sequence). The CDR3 has 13 amino acids. Trimming took off 5 bases at V and 4 bases at J, with 11 bases between the two ends. The CDR3 region is CASSPPRPYGYTF. CDR3 DNA sequence: TGTGCCAGCAGCCCCCCGCGGCCCTATGGCTACACCTTC.

The V gene is TRBV6-6, the J gene TRBJ1-1; unclear D gene. CDR1 is MNHNY and CDR2 is SVGAGI in the germline V gene (reference sequence). The CDR3 loop spans 16 amino acids. Trimming cost V 2 bases and J 3 bases, with 16 bases left between them. Here the CDR3 DNA reads TGTGCCAGCAGTTACGGGCCAGGAGGGAGGTACACTGAAGCTTTCTTT. Translating gives CASSYGPGGRYTEAFF.

This clone was recorded only once. This chain joins TRBV5-4 and TRBJ2-6; D remains ambiguous. V lost 3 bases, J lost 4 bases, and 8 bases lay in between. The CDR3 contains 14 residues. The germline CDR1 and CDR2 sequences are SGHNT and YYREEE (reference sequence). The CDR3 DNA reads TGTGCCAGCAGCTCCCTCGAGGGGGCCAACGTCCTGACTTTC. Protein: CASSSLEGANVLTF.

The chain couples TRBV7-9 to TRBJ1-2, with a tentative D call TRBD1 (6 bases). The CDR3 covers 16 residues. CDR1 is SEHNR, CDR2 FQNEAQ, per germline (reference sequence). Trimming shortened V by 2 bases and J by 2 bases, and 15 bases separated the two germline ends. CDR3: CASSLNMAGENYGYTF. The CDR3 DNA sequence: TGTGCCAGCAGCTTAAATATGGCAGGGGAAAACTATGGCTACACCTTC. Full variable domain (missing parts from reference TRBV7-9 and TRBJ1-2): DTGVSQNPRHKITKRGQNVTFRCDPISEHNRLYWYRQTLGQGPEFLTYFQNEAQLEKSRLLSDRFSAERPKGSFSTLEIQRTEQGDSAMYLCASSLNMAGENYGYTFGSGTRLTVV.

This clone appeared a single time. The chain combines TRBV5-4 with TRBJ2-2, with 8 bases fitting TRBD1. V dropped 4 bases and J dropped 0; count of bases not matched to a gene: 8. The length of the CDR3 is 17 residues. Germline assignment: CDR1 SGHNT and CDR2 YYREEE (reference sequence). The CDR3 DNA reads TGTGCCAGCAGCCGCGAAGCGACAGGGGCGAACACCGGGGAGCTGTTTTTT. This gives the protein CASSREATGANTGELFF.

The chain is built from TRBV7-2 and TRBJ2-7, with 9 bases matching TRBD1. The V gene's germline CDR1 is SGHTA and CDR2 FQGNSA. CDR3 size: 15 residues. Germline trimming cut 5 bases from V and 6 bases from J; bases unmatched to any gene: 11. In nucleotides, the CDR3 is TGTGCCAGCAGCCGACGTCCCGGGACAGGGACCGAGCAGTACTTC. Translating it yields CASSRRPGTGTEQYF.

This sequence joins TRBV21-1 and TRBJ2-7; the table's D call of TRBD1 was not tested on the DNA. TRBV21-1 is listed as a pseudogene. This CDR3 is built from 13 residues. CDR3 loop: CASRSRQGYEQYF. In nucleotides, the CDR3 is TGTGCCAGCCGATCTCGACAGGGCTACGAGCAGTACTTC.

This chain joins TRBV5-4 and TRBJ2-5, with 8 bases matching TRBD1. The germline V gene has CDR1 SGHNT and CDR2 YYREEE (reference sequence). Trimming took 0 bases from V and 1 from J; bases not matched to a gene: 2. This CDR3 is built from 15 residues. The CDR3 DNA sequence: TGTGCCAGCAGCTTGGGCAGGGGGCTCCAAGAGACCCAGTACTTC. Translated, it gives CASSLGRGLQETQYF.

The J gene is TRBJ2-7, the V gene TRBV2, with TRBD1 as a possible D gene (5 bases). From germline, CDR1 is SNHLY and CDR2 FYNNEI. Trimming took off 8 bases at V and 2 bases at J, with 16 bases between the two ends. The CDR3 sequence is 14 residues long. CDR3 in DNA: TGTGCCAGCTGGCTCGAGACAGCCACCTACGAGCAGTACTTC. It encodes CASWLETATYEQYF.